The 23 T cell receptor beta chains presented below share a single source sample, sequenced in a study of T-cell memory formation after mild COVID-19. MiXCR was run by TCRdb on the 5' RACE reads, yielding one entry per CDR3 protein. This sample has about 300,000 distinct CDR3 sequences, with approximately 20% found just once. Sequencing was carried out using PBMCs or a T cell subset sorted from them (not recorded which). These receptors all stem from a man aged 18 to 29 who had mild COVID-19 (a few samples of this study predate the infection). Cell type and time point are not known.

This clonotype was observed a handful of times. Here the CDR3 reads CASSFTGGDTQYF. CDR3 nucleotides: TGTGCCAGCAGCTTCACAGGGGGAGATACGCAGTATTTT. The chain is built from TRBV11-2 and TRBJ2-3; TRBD1 matches at 8 bases. In germline, CDR1 is SGHAT, CDR2 FQNNGV. This CDR3 contains 13 residues. V lost 3 bases, J lost 5 bases, and 1 base stayed unmatched.

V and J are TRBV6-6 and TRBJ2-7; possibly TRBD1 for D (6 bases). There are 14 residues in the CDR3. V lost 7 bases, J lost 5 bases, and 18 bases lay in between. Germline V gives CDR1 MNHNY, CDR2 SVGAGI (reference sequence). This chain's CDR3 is CASTSEQGRHEQYV. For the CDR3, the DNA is TGTGCCAGCACTTCCGAACAGGGCCGGCACGAGCAGTACGTC.

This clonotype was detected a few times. The CDR3 is CASSLRQSYGYTF. The CDR3 DNA is TGCGCCAGCAGCTTGCGGCAGTCCTATGGCTACACCTTC. The chain links TRBV5-1 to TRBJ1-2; D uncertain. V lost 1 base and J 4 bases, leaving 8 bases between the germline ends. The germline V gene encodes CDR1 SGHRS and CDR2 YFSETQ. The CDR3 covers 13 residues.

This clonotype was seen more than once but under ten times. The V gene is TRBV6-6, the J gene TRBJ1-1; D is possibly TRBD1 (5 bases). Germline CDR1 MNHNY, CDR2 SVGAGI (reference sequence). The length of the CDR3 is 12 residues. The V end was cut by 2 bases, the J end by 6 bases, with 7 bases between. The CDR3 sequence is CASSYGGAEAFF. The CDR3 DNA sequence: TGTGCCAGCAGTTACGGGGGGGCTGAAGCTTTCTTT.

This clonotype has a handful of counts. As DNA, the CDR3 is TGTGCCAGCAGTGCCTTGCGGGGGGACCAAGAGACCCAGTACTTC. Translating it yields CASSALRGDQETQYF. The chain has TRBV6-1 and TRBJ2-5; 8 positions match TRBD2. V lost 4 bases to trimming and J lost 0 bases; unmatched junction nucleotides: 4. Germline V lookup: CDR1 MNHNS, CDR2 SASEGT. The CDR3 consists of 15 residues.

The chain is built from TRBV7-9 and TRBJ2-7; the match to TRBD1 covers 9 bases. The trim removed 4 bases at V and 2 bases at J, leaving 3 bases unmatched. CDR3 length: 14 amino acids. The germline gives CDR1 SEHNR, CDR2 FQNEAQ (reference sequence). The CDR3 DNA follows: TGTGCCAGCAGCTCAAGGGACAGGGCCTACGAGCAGTACTTC. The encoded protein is CASSSRDRAYEQYF.

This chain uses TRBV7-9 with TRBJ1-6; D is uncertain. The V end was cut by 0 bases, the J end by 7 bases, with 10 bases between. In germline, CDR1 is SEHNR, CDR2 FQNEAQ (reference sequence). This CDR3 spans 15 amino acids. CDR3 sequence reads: CASSLAATFNSPLHF. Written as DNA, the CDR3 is TGTGCCAGCAGCTTAGCTGCCACCTTCAATTCACCCCTCCACTTT. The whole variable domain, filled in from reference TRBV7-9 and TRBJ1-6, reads DTGVSQNPRHKITKRGQNVTFRCDPISEHNRLYWYRQTLGQGPEFLTYFQNEAQLEKSRLLSDRFSAERPKGSFSTLEIQRTEQGDSAMYLCASSLAATFNSPLHFGNGTRLTVT.

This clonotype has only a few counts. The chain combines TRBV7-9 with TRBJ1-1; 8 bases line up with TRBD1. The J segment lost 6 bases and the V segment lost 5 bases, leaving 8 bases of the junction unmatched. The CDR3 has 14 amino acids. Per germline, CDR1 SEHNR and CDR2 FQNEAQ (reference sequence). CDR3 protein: CASSTRQGLPEAFF. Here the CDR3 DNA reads TGTGCCAGCAGCACCCGACAGGGGTTACCTGAAGCTTTCTTT.

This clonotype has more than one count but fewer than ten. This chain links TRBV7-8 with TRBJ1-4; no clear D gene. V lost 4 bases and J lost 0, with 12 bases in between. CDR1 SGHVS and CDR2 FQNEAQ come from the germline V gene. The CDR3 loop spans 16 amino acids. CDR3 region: CASSSGFGTTNEKLFF. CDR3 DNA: TGTGCCAGCAGCTCGGGGTTTGGGACAACTAATGAAAAACTGTTTTTT.

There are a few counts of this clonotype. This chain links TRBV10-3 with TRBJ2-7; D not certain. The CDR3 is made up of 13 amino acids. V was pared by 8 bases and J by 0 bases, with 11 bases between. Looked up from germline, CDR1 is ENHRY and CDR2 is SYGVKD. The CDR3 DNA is TGTGCCATCGGTCAGGAGAGCTCCTACGAGCAGTACGTC. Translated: CAIGQESSYEQYV.

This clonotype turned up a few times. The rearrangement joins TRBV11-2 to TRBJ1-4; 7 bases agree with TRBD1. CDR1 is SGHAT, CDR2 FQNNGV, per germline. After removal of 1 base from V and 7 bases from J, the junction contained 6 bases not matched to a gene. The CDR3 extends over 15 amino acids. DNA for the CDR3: TGTGCCAGCAGCTTAGGACAGGGTGGAGGTGAAAAACTGTTTTTT. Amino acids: CASSLGQGGGEKLFF.

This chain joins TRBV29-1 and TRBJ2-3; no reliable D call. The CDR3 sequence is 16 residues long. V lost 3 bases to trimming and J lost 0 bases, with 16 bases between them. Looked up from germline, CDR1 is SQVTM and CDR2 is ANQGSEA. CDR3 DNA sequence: TGCAGCGTTGAGACGGATCGGTCACCCAGCACAGATACGCAGTATTTT. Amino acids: CSVETDRSPSTDTQYF.

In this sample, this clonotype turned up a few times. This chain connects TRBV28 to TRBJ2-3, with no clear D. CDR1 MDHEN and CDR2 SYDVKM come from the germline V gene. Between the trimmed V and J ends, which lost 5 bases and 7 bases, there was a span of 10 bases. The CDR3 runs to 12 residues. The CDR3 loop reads CASSPHAYTQYF. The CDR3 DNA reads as TGTGCCAGCAGTCCCCATGCGTATACGCAGTATTTT.

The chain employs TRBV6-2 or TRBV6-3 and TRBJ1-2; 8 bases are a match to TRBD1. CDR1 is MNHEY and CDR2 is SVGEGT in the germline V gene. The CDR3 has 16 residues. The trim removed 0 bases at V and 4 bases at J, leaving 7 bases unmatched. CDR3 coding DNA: TGTGCCAGCAGTTACTCCCGGACAGGGATGAGCTATGGCTACACCTTC. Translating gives CASSYSRTGMSYGYTF.

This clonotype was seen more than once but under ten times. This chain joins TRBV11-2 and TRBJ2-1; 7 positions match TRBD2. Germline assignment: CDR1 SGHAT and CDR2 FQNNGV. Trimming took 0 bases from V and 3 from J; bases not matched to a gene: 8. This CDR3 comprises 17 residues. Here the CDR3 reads CASSLDLGGGIYNEQFF. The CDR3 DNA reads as TGTGCCAGCAGCTTAGATCTTGGGGGGGGGATCTACAATGAGCAGTTCTTC.

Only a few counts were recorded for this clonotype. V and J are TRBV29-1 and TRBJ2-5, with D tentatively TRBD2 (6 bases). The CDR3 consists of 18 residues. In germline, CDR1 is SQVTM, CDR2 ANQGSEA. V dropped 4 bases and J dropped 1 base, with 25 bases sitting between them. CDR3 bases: TGCAGCGTTGTAATAACTCTCATGAGGGCGGGGAGCCAAGAGACCCAGTACTTC. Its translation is CSVVITLMRAGSQETQYF. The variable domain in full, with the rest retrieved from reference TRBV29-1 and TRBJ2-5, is SAVISQKPSRDICQRGTSLTIQCQVDSQVTMMFWYRQQPGQSLTLIATANQGSEATYESGFVIDKFPISRPNLTFSTLTVSNMSPEDSSIYLCSVVITLMRAGSQETQYFGPGTRLLVL.

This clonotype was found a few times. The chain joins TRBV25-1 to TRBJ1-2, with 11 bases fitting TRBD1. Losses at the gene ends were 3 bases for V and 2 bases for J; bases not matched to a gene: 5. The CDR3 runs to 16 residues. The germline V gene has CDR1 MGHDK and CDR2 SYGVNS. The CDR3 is CASSDGTGGPNYGYTF. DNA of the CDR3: TGTGCCAGCAGTGACGGGACAGGGGGTCCGAACTATGGCTACACCTTC.

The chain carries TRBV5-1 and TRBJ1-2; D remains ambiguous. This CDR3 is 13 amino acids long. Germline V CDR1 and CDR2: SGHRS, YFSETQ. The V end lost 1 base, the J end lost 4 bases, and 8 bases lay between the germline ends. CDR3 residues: CASSLSDFYGYTF. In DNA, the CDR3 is TGCGCCAGCAGCTTGTCAGACTTCTATGGCTACACCTTC.

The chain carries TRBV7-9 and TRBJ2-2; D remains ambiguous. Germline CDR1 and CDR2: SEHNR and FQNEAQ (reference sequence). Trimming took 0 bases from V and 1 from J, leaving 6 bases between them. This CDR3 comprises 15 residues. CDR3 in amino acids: CASSLAPRNTGELFF. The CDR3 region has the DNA TGTGCCAGCAGCTTAGCCCCCCGGAACACCGGGGAGCTGTTTTTT.

The CDR3 region has the DNA TGTGCCAGCAGCCCCAAACTTGCGACAGGGTCCCAGCAGTACTTC. This gives the protein CASSPKLATGSQQYF. The chain links TRBV7-9 to TRBJ2-7; 7 bases align to TRBD1. The CDR3 is 15 residues long. Trimming cost V 5 bases and J 8 bases; bases outside gene matches: 15. Germline assignment: CDR1 SEHNR and CDR2 FQNEAQ (reference sequence).

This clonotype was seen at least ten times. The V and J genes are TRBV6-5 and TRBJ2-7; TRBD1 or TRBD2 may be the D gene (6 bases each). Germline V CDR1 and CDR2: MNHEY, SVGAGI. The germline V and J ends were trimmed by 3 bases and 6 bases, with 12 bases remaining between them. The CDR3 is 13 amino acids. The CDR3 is CASSYVQGGEQYF. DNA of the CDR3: TGTGCCAGCAGTTATGTACAGGGAGGCGAGCAGTACTTC.

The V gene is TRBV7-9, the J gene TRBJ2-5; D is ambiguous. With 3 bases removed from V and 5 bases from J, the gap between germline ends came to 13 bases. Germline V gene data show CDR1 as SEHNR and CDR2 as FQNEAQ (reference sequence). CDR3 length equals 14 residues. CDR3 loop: CASSLQAGPETQYF. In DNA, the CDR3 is TGTGCCAGCAGCTTGCAAGCAGGACCGGAGACCCAGTACTTC.

The CDR3 reads CSARPRWAPDHLDEAFF. DNA for the CDR3: TGCAGTGCTAGACCCCGTTGGGCCCCCGACCACCTCGACGAAGCTTTCTTT. This chain links TRBV20-1 with TRBJ1-1; the D is unclear. Germline assignment: CDR1 DFQATT and CDR2 SNEGSKA (reference sequence). The ends were cut back, 2 bases at V and 8 bases at J, with 27 bases in the middle. The CDR3 has 17 amino acids.